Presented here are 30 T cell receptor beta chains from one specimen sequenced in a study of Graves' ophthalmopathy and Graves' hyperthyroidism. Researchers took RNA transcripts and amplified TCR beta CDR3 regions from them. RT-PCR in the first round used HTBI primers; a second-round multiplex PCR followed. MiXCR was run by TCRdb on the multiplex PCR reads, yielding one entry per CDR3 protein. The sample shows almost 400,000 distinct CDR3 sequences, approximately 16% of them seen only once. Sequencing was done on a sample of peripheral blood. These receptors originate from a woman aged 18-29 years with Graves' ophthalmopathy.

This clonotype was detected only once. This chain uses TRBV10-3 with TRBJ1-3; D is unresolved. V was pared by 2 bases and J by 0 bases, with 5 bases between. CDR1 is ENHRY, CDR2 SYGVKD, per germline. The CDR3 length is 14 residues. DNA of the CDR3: TGTGCCATCAGTGAGGACATCTCTGGAAACACCATATATTTT. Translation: CAISEDISGNTIYF.

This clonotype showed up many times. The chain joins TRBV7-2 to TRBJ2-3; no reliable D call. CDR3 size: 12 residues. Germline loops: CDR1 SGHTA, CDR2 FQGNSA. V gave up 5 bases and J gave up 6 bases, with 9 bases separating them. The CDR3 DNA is TGTGCCAGCAGCCCCGTAATTGATACGCAGTATTTT. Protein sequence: CASSPVIDTQYF. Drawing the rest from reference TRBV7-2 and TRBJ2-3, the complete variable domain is GAGVSQSPSNKVTEKGKDVELRCDPISGHTALYWYRQSLGQGLEFLIYFQGNSAPDKSGLPSDRFSAERTGGSVSTLTIQRTQQEDSAVYLCASSPVIDTQYFGPGTRLTVL.

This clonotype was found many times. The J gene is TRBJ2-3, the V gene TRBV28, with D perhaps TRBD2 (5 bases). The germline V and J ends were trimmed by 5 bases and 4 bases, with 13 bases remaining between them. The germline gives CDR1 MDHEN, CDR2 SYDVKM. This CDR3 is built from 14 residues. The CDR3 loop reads CASSPDYDADTQYF. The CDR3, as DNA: TGTGCCAGCAGTCCAGACTACGACGCAGATACGCAGTATTTT.

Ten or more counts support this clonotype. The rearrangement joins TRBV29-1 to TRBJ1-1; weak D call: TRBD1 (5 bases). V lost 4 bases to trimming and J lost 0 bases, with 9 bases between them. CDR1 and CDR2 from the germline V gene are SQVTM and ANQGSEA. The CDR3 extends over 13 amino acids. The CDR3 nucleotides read TGCAGCGTTGTGGGGCAGATGAACACTGAAGCTTTCTTT. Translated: CSVVGQMNTEAFF. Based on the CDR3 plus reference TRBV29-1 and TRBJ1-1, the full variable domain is SAVISQKPSRDICQRGTSLTIQCQVDSQVTMMFWYRQQPGQSLTLIATANQGSEATYESGFVIDKFPISRPNLTFSTLTVSNMSPEDSSIYLCSVVGQMNTEAFFGQGTRLTVV.

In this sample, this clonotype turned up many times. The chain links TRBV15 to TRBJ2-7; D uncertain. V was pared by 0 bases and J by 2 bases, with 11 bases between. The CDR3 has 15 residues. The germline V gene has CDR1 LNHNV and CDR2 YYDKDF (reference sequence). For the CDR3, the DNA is TGTGCCACCAGCAGAGAGCAGGTGAAAACCTACGAGCAGTACTTC. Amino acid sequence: CATSREQVKTYEQYF.

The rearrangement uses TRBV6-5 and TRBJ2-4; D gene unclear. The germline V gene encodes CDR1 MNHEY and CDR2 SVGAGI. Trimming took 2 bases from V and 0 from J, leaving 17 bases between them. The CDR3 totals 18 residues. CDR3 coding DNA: TGTGCCAGCAGTTACCCCACATACTCCATCCTAGCCAAAAACATTCAGTACTTC. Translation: CASSYPTYSILAKNIQYF.

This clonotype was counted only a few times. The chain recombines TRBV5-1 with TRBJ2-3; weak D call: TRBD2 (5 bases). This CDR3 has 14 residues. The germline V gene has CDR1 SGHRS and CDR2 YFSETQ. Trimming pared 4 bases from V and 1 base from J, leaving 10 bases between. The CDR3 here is CASSPIGGTDTQYF. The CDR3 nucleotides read TGCGCCAGCAGCCCTATCGGGGGCACAGATACGCAGTATTTT.

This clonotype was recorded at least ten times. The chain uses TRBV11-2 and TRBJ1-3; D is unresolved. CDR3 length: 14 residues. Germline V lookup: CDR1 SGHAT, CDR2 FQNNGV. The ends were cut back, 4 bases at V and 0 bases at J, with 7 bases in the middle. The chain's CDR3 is CASSSRISGNTIYF. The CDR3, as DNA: TGTGCCAGCAGCTCGAGAATCTCTGGAAACACCATATATTTT.

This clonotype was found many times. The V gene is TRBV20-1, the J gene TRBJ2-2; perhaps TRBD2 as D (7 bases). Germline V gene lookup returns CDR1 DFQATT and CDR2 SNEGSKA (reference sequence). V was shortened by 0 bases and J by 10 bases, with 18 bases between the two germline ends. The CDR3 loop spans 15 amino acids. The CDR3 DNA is TGCAGTGCTAGAGATCGACGGGGGGCCCCGATGGAGCTGTTTTTT. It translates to CSARDRRGAPMELFF.

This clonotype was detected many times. CDR3 amino acids: CASSSDRGVEQYF. CDR3 in DNA: TGTGCCAGCAGTTCGGACAGGGGTGTCGAGCAGTACTTC. The chain has TRBV28 and TRBJ2-7; 9 bases map to TRBD1. The CDR3 contains 13 residues. J gave up 6 bases and V 4 bases, and 4 bases lay outside the gene matches. Germline V gives CDR1 MDHEN, CDR2 SYDVKM. The full variable domain, in which reference TRBV28 and TRBJ2-7 provide the parts outside the CDR3, is DVKVTQSSRYLVKRTGEKVFLECVQDMDHENMFWYRQDPGLGLRLIYFSYDVKMKEKGDIPEGYSVSREKKERFSLILESASTNQTSMYLCASSSDRGVEQYFGPGTRLTVT.

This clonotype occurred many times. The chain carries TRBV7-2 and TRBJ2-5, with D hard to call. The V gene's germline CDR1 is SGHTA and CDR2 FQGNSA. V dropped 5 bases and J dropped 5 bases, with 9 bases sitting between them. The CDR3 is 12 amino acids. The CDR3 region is CASSPKRETQYF. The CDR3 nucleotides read TGTGCCAGCAGCCCTAAAAGGGAGACCCAGTACTTC.

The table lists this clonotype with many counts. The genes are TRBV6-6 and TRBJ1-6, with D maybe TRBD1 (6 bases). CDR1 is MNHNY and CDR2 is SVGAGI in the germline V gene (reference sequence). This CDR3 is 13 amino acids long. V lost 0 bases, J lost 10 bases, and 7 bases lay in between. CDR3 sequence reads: CASSYSDRSPLHF. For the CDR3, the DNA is TGTGCCAGCAGTTACTCTGACAGGTCACCCCTCCACTTT.

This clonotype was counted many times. CDR3 protein: CASSYSRGRTTEAFF. The CDR3 DNA follows: TGTGCCAGCAGTTACTCGAGGGGACGAACAACTGAAGCTTTCTTT. The V call is TRBV6-2 or TRBV6-3, the J call TRBJ1-1; perhaps TRBD1 as D (5 bases). Trimming removed 0 bases at V and 5 bases at J, with 13 bases between. The germline CDR1 and CDR2 sequences are MNHEY and SVGEGT. This CDR3 is 15 amino acids long.

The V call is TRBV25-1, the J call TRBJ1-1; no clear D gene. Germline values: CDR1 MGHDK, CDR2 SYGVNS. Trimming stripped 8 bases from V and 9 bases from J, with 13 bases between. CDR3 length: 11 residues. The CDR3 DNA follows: TGTGCCAGCTCCATCTCCCGGCAAGCTTTCTTT. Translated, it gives CASSISRQAFF.

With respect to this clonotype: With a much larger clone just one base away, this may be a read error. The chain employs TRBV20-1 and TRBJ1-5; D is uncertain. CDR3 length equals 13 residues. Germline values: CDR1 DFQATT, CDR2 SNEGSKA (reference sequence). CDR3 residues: CSSRDGRNQPQHF. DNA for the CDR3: TGCAGTTCTAGAGACGGTCGCAATCAGCCCCAGCATTTT.

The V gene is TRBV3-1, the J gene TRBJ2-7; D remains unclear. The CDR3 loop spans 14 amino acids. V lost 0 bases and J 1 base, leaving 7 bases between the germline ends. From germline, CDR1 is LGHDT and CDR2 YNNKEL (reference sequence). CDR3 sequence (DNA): TGTGCCAGCAGCCAAGACCCAGGTTCCTACGAGCAGTACTTC. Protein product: CASSQDPGSYEQYF.

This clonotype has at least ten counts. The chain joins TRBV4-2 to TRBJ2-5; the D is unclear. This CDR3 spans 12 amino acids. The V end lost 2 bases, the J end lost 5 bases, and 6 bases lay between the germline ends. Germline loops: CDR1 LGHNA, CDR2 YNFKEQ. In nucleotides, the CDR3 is TGTGCCAGCAGCCAAAGTAAGGAGACCCAGTACTTC. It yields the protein CASSQSKETQYF.

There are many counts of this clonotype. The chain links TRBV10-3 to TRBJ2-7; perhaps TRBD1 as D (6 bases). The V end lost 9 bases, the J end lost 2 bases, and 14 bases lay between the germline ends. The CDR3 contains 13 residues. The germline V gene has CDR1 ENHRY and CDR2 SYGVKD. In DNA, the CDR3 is TGTGCCATAAGAGACAGGTCCACCTACGAGCAGTACTTC. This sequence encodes CAIRDRSTYEQYF.

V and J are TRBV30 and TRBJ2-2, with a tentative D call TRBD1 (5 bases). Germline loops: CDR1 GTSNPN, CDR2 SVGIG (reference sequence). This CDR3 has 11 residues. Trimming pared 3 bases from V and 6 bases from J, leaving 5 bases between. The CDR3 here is CAWSRAGELFF. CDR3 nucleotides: TGTGCCTGGAGCAGGGCCGGGGAGCTGTTTTTT.

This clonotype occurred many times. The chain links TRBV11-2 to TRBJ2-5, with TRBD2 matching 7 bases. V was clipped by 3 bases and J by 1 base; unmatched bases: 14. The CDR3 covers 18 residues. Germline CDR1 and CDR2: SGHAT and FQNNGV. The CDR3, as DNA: TGTGCCAGCAGCTTCAATGGTGCGGGAGTGCGCCTCCAAGAGACCCAGTACTTC. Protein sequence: CASSFNGAGVRLQETQYF.

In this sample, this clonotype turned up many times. As DNA, the CDR3 is TGTGCCTGGAGGGCGGAGACCCAGTACTTC. Its protein is CAWRAETQYF. The chain links TRBV30 to TRBJ2-5; D is ambiguous. Trimming took 3 bases from V and 5 from J, leaving 4 bases between them. Germline lookup yields CDR1 GTSNPN and CDR2 SVGIG (reference sequence). There are 10 residues in the CDR3.

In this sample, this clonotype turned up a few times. The CDR3 nucleotides are TGCAGTGCTAGAGGTCAGGGGCAGGTGAACGAGCAGTACTTC. It yields the protein CSARGQGQVNEQYF. The V and J genes are TRBV20-1 and TRBJ2-7; TRBD1 is a possible D gene (6 bases). The CDR3 extends over 14 amino acids. CDR1 DFQATT and CDR2 SNEGSKA come from the germline V gene (reference sequence). The germline V and J ends were trimmed by 1 base and 5 bases, with 15 bases remaining between them.

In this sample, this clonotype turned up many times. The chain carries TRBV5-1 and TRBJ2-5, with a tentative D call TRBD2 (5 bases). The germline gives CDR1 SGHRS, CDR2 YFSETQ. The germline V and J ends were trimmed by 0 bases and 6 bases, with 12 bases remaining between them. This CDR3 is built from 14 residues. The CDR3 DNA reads TGCGCCAGCAGCTTGGTTCAGCCCGGGAAGACCCAGTACTTC. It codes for CASSLVQPGKTQYF.

The CDR3 reads CATLADNTEAFF. CDR3 bases: TGTGCCACACTTGCAGATAACACTGAAGCTTTCTTT. The chain carries TRBV12-3 or TRBV12-4 and TRBJ1-1; D is unresolved. This CDR3 spans 12 amino acids. Trimming shortened V by 10 bases and J by 2 bases, and 11 bases separated the two germline ends.

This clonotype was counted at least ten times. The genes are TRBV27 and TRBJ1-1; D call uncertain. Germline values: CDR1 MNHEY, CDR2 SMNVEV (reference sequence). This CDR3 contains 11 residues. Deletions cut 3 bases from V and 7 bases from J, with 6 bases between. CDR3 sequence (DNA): TGTGCCAGCAGTTTCCTGAATGAAGCTTTCTTT. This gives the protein CASSFLNEAFF.

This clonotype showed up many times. The CDR3 nucleotides read TGTGCCAGCAGTCCTTTATCGCAGGTGCCCTACGAGCAGTACTTC. Amino acid sequence: CASSPLSQVPYEQYF. The chain links TRBV6-1 to TRBJ2-7; no clear D. CDR1 is MNHNS and CDR2 is SASEGT in the germline V gene. The CDR3 is 15 amino acids. The V and J ends lost 5 bases and 2 bases respectively, with 16 bases between them.

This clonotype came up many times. Written as DNA, the CDR3 is TGCGCCAGCAGTCCGACAGGATCGAACACCGGGGAGCTGTTTTTT. Encoded protein: CASSPTGSNTGELFF. The rearrangement uses TRBV5-1 and TRBJ2-2; tentatively, D is TRBD1 (6 bases). Trimming removed 5 bases at V and 0 bases at J, with 11 bases between. The germline V gene has CDR1 SGHRS and CDR2 YFSETQ. This CDR3 spans 15 amino acids.

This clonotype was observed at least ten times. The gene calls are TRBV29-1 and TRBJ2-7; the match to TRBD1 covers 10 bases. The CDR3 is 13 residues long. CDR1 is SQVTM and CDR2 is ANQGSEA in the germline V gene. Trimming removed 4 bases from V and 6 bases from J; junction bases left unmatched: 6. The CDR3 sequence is CSVATGGKGEQYF. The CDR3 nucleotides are TGCAGCGTTGCGACAGGGGGCAAAGGCGAGCAGTACTTC.

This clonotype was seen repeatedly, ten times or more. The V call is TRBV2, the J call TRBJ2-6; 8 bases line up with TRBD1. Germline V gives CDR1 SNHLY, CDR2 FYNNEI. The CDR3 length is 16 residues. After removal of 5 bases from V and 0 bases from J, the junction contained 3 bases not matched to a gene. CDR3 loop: CASSFGQGSGANVLTF. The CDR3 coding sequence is TGTGCCAGCAGTTTTGGACAGGGCTCTGGGGCCAACGTCCTGACTTTC.

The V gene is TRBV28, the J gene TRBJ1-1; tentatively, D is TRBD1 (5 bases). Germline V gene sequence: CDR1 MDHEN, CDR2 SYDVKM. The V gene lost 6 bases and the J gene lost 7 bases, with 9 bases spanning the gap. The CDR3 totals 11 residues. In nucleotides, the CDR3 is TGTGCCAGCAGAGGAGACAGTGAAGCTTTCTTT. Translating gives CASRGDSEAFF. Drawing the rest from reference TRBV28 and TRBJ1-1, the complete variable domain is DVKVTQSSRYLVKRTGEKVFLECVQDMDHENMFWYRQDPGLGLRLIYFSYDVKMKEKGDIPEGYSVSREKKERFSLILESASTNQTSMYLCASRGDSEAFFGQGTRLTVV.